The entry that follows covers one TCR beta chain sequence. The target antigen is unknown. Described time point: persistent/refractory GD, antithyroid drugs over 5 years with positive TRAb. The TCR library used RNA extracted from PBMCs. The sample belongs to a study of regulatory T cells in long-lasting Graves disease. V was trimmed by 1 base and J by 6 bases, leaving 13 bases between them. This CDR3 contains 15 residues. In germline, CDR1 is SGHAT, CDR2 FQNNGV. Construction of TCR beta libraries relied on iRepertoire HTBI primers and on Arm-PCR targeting CDR3 regions. TCRdb recomputed calls from the multiplex PCR reads with MiXCR, one row per CDR3 protein. The sample carries around 400,000 distinct CDR3 sequences, 20% to 25% recorded once. Study outcomes and limitations: Thyroid tissue went unexamined; only peripheral blood was analyzed.

This clonotype was obtained from a woman aged 40 to 50 with Graves disease. Specimen: peripheral blood mononuclear cells (PBMCs), collected when the disease was refractory, from a patient treated with antithyroid drugs. J is TRBJ2-1 and V is TRBV11-2; TRBD2 is a possible D gene (6 bases). The CDR3 region is CASSLVVTSSNEQFF. CDR3 coding DNA: TGTGCCAGCAGCTTAGTCGTGACTAGTTCCAATGAGCAGTTCTTC. Full variable domain (remainder filled in from reference TRBV11-2 and TRBJ2-1): EAGVAQSPRYKIIEKRQSVAFWCNPISGHATLYWYQQILGQGPKLLIQFQNNGVVDDSQLPKDRFSAERLKGVDSTLKIQPAKLEDSAVYLCASSLVVTSSNEQFFGPGTRLTVL.